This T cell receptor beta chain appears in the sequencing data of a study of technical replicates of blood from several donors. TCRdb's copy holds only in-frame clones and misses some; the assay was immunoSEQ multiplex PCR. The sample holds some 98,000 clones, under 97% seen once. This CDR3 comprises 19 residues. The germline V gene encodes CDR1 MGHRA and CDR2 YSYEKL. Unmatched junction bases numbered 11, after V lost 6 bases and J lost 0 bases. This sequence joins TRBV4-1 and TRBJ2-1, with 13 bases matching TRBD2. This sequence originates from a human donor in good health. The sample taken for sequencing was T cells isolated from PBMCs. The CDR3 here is CASRPGLAGELGSYNEQFF. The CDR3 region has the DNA TGCGCCAGCAGACCCGGACTAGCGGGAGAATTGGGCTCCTACAATGAGCAGTTCTTC.